The following is a TCR beta chain sequence with its context. Its antigen is undetermined. This entry is derived from a study of beta chain features in type 1 diabetes. Regarding the study as a whole: When Type 1 diabetes patients were examined, their TCRB CDR3s proved moderately but significantly shorter in all four CD4+ subsets.

Investigators reverse transcribed all isolated RNA, so they sequenced expressed TCRB transcripts. The protocol was immunoSEQ multiplex PCR, while the TCRdb copy is restricted to in-frame clones and leaves out a portion. The repertoire consists of around 180,000 clones, with around 8% occurring once and the leading ten covering about 0.9%. Trimming stripped 4 bases from V and 3 bases from J, with 11 bases between. Germline V CDR1 and CDR2: SGHNT, YYREEE (reference sequence). The CDR3 is 14 amino acids. The rearrangement uses TRBV5-4 and TRBJ1-5, with TRBD1 as a possible D gene (6 bases). The TCR sequence derives from a middle-aged woman with type 1 diabetes. Material for sequencing was central memory CD4+ T cells from blood. For the CDR3, the DNA is TGTGCCAGCAGCCACGGACAGTTCAATCAGCCCCAGCATTTT. The encoded protein is CASSHGQFNQPQHF.